This T cell receptor beta chain was observed in a study of cytomegalovirus exposure and HLA in healthy donors. Study overall: Previous work identified 100 million or so unique TCR beta sequences from 200 million or so T cells.

This clone was seen just once. The PCR contained 60 Vbeta and 13 Jbeta primers. Produced via immunoSEQ multiplex PCR; TCRdb's table is partial and in-frame only. The repertoire consists of approximately 260,000 clones, with roughly 86% occurring once and the leading ten covering more than 1.5%. With 7 bases clipped from V and 11 bases from J, the junction kept 15 bases outside the gene matches. Germline V lookup: CDR1 SNHLY, CDR2 FYNNEI. The CDR3 runs 15 residues. This clonotype was sampled from a woman aged 40 to 55 in good health and CMV-seropositive. Sequenced material: PBMCs. The J gene is TRBJ2-5, the V gene TRBV2, with 11 bases identical to TRBD2. Here the CDR3 reads CASTETSGKWREQYF. The CDR3 DNA reads TGTGCCAGCACCGAGACTAGCGGGAAGTGGAGGGAGCAGTACTTC.